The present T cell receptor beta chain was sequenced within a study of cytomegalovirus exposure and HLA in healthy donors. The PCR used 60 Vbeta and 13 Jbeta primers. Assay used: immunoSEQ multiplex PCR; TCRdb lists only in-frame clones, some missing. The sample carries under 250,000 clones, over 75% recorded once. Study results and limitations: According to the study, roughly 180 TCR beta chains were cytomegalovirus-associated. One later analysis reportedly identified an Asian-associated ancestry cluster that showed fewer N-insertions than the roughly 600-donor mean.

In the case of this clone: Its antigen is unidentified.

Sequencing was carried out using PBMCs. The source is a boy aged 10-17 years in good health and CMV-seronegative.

As DNA, the CDR3 is TGTGCCAGCAGTTTCCTTAGCGGGGGATCCTACAATGAGCAGTTCTTC. This translates into CASSFLSGGSYNEQFF. The genes are TRBV6-4 and TRBJ2-1; TRBD2 matches 9 bases. With 5 bases clipped from V and 1 base from J, the junction kept 6 bases outside the gene matches. This CDR3 is 16 amino acids long. Germline assignment: CDR1 MRHNA and CDR2 SNTAGT.